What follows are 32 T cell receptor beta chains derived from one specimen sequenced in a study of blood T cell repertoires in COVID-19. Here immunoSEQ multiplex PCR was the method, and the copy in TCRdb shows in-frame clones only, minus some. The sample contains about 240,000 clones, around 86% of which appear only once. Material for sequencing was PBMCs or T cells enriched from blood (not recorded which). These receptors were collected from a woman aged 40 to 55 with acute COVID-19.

CDR3 protein: CASSVGGLAPNNEQFF. As DNA, the CDR3 is TGTGCCAGCAGCGTAGGGGGACTAGCCCCAAACAATGAGCAGTTCTTC. The chain uses TRBV9 and TRBJ2-1; 9 nucleotides match TRBD2. CDR1 and CDR2 from the germline V gene are SGDLS and YYNGEE. J gave up 5 bases and V 0 bases, and 6 bases lay outside the gene matches. The CDR3 runs 16 residues.

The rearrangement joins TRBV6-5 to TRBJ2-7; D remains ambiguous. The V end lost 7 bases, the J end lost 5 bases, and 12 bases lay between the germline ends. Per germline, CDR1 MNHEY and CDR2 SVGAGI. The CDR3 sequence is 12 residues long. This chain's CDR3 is CASIFSVDEQYF. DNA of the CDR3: TGTGCCAGCATCTTCAGCGTGGACGAGCAGTACTTC.

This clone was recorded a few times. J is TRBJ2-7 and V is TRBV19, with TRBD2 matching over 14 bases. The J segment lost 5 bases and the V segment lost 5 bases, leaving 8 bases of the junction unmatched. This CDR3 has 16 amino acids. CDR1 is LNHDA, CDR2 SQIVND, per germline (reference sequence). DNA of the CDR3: TGTGCCAGTAGTTTGGGACTAGCGGGAGCATCGAACGAGCAGTACTTC. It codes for CASSLGLAGASNEQYF.

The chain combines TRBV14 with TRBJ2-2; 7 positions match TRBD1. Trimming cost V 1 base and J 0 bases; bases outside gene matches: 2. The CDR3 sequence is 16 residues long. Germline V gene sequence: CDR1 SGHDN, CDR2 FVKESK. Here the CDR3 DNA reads TGTGCCAGCAGCCAAGTCGGGACAGCGAACACCGGGGAGCTGTTTTTT. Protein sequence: CASSQVGTANTGELFF.

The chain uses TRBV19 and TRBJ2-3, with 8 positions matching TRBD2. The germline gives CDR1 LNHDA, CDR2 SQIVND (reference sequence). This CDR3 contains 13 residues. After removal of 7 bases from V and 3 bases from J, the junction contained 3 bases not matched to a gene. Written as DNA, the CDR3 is TGTGCCAGTAAAGAGCGGGAGACAGATACGCAGTATTTT. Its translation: CASKERETDTQYF. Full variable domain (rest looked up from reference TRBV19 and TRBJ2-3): DGGITQSPKYLFRKEGQNVTLSCEQNLNHDAMYWYRQDPGQGLRLIYYSQIVNDFQKGDIAEGYSVSREKKESFPLTVTSAQKNPTAFYLCASKERETDTQYFGPGTRLTVL.

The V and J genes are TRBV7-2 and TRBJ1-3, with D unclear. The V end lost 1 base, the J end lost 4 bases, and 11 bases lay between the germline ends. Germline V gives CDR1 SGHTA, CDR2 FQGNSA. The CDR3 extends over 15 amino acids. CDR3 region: CASSLVSQPGNTIYF. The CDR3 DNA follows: TGTGCCAGCAGCTTAGTTAGTCAACCCGGAAACACCATATATTTT.

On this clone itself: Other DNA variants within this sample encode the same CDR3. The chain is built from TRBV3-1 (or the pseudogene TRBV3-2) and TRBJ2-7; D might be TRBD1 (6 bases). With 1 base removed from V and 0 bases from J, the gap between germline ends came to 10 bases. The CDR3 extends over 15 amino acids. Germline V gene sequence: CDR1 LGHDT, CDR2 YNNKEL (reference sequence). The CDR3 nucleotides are TGTGCCAGCAGCCAAGGACAGGCTAGCTCCTACGAGCAGTACTTC. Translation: CASSQGQASSYEQYF.

CDR3 region: CASSERGRESYNEQFF. The DNA for the CDR3 is TGTGCCAGCAGCGAAAGGGGGCGGGAATCCTACAATGAGCAGTTCTTC. The chain employs TRBV2 and TRBJ2-1, with D perhaps matching TRBD1 (7 bases). With 6 bases removed from V and 1 base from J, the gap between germline ends came to 16 bases. The CDR3 loop spans 16 amino acids. Germline CDR1 is SNHLY and CDR2 is FYNNEI.

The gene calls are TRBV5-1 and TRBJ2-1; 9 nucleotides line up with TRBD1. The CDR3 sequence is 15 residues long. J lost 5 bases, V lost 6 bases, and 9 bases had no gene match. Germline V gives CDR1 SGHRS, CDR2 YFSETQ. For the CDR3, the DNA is TGCGCCAGCAACTCCGGGACAGGGCTTAACAATGAGCAGTTCTTC. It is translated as CASNSGTGLNNEQFF.

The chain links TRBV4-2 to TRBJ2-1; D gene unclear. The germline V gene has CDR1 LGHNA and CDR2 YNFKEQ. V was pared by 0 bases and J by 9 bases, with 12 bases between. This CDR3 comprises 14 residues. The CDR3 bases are TGTGCCAGCAGCCAAGAGGTTGGTTCGAGTGAGCAGTTCTTC. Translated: CASSQEVGSSEQFF.

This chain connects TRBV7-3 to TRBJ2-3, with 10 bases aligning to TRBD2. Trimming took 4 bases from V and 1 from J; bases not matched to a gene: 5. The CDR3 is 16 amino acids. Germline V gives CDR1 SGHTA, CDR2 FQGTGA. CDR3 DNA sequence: TGTGCCAGCAGCTACGGACTAGCGGTTGGCACAGATACGCAGTATTTT. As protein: CASSYGLAVGTDTQYF.

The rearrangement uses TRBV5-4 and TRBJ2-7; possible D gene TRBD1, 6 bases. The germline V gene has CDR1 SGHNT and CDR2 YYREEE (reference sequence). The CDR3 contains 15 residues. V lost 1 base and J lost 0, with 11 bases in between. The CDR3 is CASSLNLGASYEQYF. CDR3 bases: TGTGCCAGCAGCTTGAATTTGGGGGCCTCCTACGAGCAGTACTTC.

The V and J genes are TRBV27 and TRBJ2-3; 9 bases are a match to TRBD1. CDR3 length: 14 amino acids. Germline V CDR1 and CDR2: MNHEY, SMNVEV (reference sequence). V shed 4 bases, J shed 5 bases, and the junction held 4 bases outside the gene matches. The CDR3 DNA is TGTGCCAGCAGTTGGACAGGGGACGGAGATACGCAGTATTTT. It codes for CASSWTGDGDTQYF.

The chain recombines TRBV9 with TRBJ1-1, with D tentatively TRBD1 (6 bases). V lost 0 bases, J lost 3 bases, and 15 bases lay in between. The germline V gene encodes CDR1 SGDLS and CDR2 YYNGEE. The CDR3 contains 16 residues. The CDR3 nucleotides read TGTGCCAGCAGCGTAGATCCTTGGGCAGGGGACACTGAAGCTTTCTTT. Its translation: CASSVDPWAGDTEAFF.

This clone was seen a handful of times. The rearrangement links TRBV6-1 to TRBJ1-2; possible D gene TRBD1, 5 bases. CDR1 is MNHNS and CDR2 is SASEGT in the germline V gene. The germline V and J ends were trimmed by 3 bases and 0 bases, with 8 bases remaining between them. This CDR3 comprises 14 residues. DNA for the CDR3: TGTGCCAGCAGTGACCCAGGGACTAACTATGGCTACACCTTC. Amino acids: CASSDPGTNYGYTF.

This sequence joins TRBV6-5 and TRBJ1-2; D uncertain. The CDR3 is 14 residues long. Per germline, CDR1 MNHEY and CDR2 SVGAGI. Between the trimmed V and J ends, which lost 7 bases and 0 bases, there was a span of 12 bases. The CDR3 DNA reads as TGTGCCAGCATTCTGGGCCCTGCTAACTATGGCTACACCTTC. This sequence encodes CASILGPANYGYTF.

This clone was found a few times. CDR3 DNA sequence: TGCAGCGCCCAGAGGGGGGGCCAGCCAACAGATACGCAGTATTTT. It translates to CSAQRGGQPTDTQYF. This rearrangement joins TRBV29-1 to TRBJ2-3; D is perhaps TRBD2 (7 bases). There are 15 residues in the CDR3. V shed 7 bases and J shed 3 bases, with 20 bases lying between them. Per germline, CDR1 SQVTM and CDR2 ANQGSEA.

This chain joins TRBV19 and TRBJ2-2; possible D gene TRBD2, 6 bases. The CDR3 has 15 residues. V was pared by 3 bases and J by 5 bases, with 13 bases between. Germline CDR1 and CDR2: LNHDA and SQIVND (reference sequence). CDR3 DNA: TGTGCCAGTAGTATTGGAGGGAGTGGAACCGGGGAGCTGTTTTTT. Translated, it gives CASSIGGSGTGELFF.

The CDR3 protein is CASSSRTGGDEAFF. The CDR3 coding sequence is TGTGCCAGCAGCTCCAGGACAGGGGGCGATGAAGCTTTCTTT. The chain has TRBV13 and TRBJ1-1, with 11 bases that match TRBD1. This CDR3 is built from 14 residues. CDR1 PRHDT and CDR2 FYEKMQ come from the germline V gene (reference sequence). The trim removed 4 bases at V and 7 bases at J, leaving 5 bases unmatched.

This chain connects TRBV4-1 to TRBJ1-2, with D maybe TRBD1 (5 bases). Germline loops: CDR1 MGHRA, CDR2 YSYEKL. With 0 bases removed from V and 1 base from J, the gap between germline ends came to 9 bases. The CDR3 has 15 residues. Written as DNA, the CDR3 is TGCGCCAGCAGCCAAGAAGACAGCTTTAACTATGGCTACACCTTC. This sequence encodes CASSQEDSFNYGYTF.

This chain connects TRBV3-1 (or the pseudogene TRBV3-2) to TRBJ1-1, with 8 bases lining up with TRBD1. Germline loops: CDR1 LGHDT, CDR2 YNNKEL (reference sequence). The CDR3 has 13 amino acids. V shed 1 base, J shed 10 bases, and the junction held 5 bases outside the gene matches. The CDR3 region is CASSQGTGFAAFF. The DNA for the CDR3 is TGTGCCAGCAGCCAAGGGACAGGGTTTGCAGCTTTCTTT.

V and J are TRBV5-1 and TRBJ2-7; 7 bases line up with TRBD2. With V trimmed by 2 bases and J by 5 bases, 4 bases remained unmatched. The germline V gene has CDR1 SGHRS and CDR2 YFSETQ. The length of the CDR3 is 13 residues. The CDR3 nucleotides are TGCGCCAGCAGCTTTCAGGGAGGGCACGAGCAGTACTTC. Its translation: CASSFQGGHEQYF.

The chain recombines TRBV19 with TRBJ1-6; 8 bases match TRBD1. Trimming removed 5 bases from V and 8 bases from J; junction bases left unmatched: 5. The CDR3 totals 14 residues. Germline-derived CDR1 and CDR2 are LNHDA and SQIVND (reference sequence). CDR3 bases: TGTGCCAGTAGTGTCGGGACAGGAGATTCACCCCTCCACTTT. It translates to CASSVGTGDSPLHF.

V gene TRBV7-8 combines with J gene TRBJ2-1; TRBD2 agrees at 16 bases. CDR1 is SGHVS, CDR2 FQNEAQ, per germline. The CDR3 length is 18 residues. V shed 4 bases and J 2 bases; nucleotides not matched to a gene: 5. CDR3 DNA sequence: TGTGCCAGCAGCTCACCGGGACTAGCGGGAGGGCCCTACAATGAGCAGTTCTTC. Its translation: CASSSPGLAGGPYNEQFF. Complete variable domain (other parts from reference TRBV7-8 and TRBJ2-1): GAGVSQSPRYKVAKRGQDVALRCDPISGHVSLFWYQQALGQGPEFLTYFQNEAQLDKSGLPSDRFFAERPEGSVSTLKIQRTQQEDSAVYLCASSSPGLAGGPYNEQFFGPGTRLTVL.

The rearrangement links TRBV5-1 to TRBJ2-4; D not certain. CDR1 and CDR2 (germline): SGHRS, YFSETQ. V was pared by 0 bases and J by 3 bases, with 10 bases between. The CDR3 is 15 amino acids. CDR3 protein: CASSLGVSGKNIQYF. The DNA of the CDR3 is TGCGCCAGCAGCTTGGGGGTGTCGGGCAAAAACATTCAGTACTTC.

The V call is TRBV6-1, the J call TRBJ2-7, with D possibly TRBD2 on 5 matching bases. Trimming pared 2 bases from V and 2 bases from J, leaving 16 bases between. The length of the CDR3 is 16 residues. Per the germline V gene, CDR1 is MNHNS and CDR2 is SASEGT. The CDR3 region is CASSEPSRRGTYEQYF. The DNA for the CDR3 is TGTGCCAGCAGTGAACCCTCTCGGCGAGGGACCTACGAGCAGTACTTC.

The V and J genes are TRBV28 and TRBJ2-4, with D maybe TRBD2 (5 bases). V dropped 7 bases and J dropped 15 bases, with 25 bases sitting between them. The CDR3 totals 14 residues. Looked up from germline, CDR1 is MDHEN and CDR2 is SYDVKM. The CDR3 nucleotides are TGTGCCAGCACCGCAGACTCGGAGGCCAGGCGGGTGTACTTC. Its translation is CASTADSEARRVYF.

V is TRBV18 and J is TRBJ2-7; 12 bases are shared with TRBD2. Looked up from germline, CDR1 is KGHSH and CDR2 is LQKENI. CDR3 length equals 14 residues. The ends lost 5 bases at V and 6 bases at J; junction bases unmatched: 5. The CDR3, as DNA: TGTGCCAGCTCATCTAGCGGGAGGGCCCCCGAGCAGTACTTC. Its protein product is CASSSSGRAPEQYF.

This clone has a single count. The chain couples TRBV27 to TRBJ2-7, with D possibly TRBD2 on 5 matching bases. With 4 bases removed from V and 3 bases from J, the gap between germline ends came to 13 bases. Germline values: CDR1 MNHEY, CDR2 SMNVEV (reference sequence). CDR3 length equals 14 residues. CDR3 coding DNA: TGTGCCAGCAGTTCCTACGGACTCCTCTACGAGCAGTACTTC. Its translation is CASSSYGLLYEQYF.

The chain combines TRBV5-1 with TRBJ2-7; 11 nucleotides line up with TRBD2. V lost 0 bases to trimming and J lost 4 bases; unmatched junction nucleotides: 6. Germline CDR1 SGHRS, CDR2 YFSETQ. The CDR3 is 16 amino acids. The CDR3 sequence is CASSLGSSGRMYEQYF. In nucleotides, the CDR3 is TGCGCCAGCAGCTTGGGATCTAGCGGGAGGATGTACGAGCAGTACTTC.

The CDR3 DNA sequence: TGTGCCAGCAGCTCACCCGTATCCACTCAAGAGACCCAGTACTTC. Encoded protein: CASSSPVSTQETQYF. This chain links TRBV5-4 with TRBJ2-5; D not certain. Germline values: CDR1 SGHNT, CDR2 YYREEE (reference sequence). This CDR3 spans 15 amino acids. V was shortened by 3 bases and J by 2 bases, with 14 bases between the two germline ends.

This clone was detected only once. The CDR3 here is CASSLGLAGSSGDTQYF. The CDR3 DNA is TGTGCCAGCAGCTTGGGACTAGCGGGATCTTCGGGGGATACGCAGTATTTT. J is TRBJ2-3 and V is TRBV11-3; 13 bases are shared with TRBD2. The CDR3 is 17 residues long. V lost 3 bases and J lost 6; bases outside the gene matches: 9. Germline loops: CDR1 SGHNT, CDR2 YENEEA. The whole variable domain, filled in from reference TRBV11-3 and TRBJ2-3, reads EAGVVQSPRYKIIEKKQPVAFWCNPISGHNTLYWYLQNLGQGPELLIRYENEEAVDDSQLPKDRFSAERLKGVDSTLKIQPAELGDSAVYLCASSLGLAGSSGDTQYFGPGTRLTVL.